Following are 26 T cell receptor beta chains from one sample sequenced in a study of PD-L1 blockade in urothelial cancer. Clones were read by immunoSEQ multiplex PCR, and TCRdb kept only the in-frame ones, dropping some. Of tens of thousands of clones in the sample, approximately 82% are singletons; the top ten hold around 3.1%. The material was PBMCs, obtained around atezolizumab (anti-PD-L1) treatment. The receptors were sampled from an older man with urothelial cancer.

CDR3 coding DNA: TGTGCCAGCAGTGAAGCTGGGGGCGGCTACACCTTC. Translating gives CASSEAGGGYTF. V and J are TRBV6-1 and TRBJ1-2, with a tentative D call TRBD1 (6 bases). This CDR3 is built from 12 residues. Between the trimmed V and J ends, which lost 0 bases and 8 bases, there was a span of 7 bases. The germline CDR1 and CDR2 sequences are MNHNS and SASEGT.

The genes are TRBV30 and TRBJ2-1; D might be TRBD2 (5 bases). Deletions cut 0 bases from V and 4 bases from J, with 7 bases between. CDR3 size: 13 residues. The V gene's germline CDR1 is GTSNPN and CDR2 SVGIG (reference sequence). The CDR3 coding sequence is TGTGCCTGGAGTGTAACGGGGTACAATGAGCAGTTCTTC. This sequence encodes CAWSVTGYNEQFF.

The V call is TRBV6-1, the J call TRBJ2-7; 8 positions match TRBD1. Germline V CDR1 and CDR2: MNHNS, SASEGT. J lost 6 bases, V lost 4 bases, and 11 bases had no gene match. There are 15 residues in the CDR3. CDR3 in DNA: TGTGCCAGCAGTGCACGGACAGGGCACACGGGCGAGCAGTACTTC. It translates to CASSARTGHTGEQYF.

This rearrangement joins TRBV18 to TRBJ1-3, with 7 bases fitting TRBD1. Trimming at V came to 3 bases and at J to 4 bases, leaving 6 bases not matched to a gene. Germline assignment: CDR1 KGHSH and CDR2 LQKENI. The CDR3 contains 15 residues. CDR3 in DNA: TGTGCCAGCTCACCGGGCAGGGGGTCCGGAAACACCATATATTTT. Its protein product is CASSPGRGSGNTIYF. The whole variable domain, remainder taken from reference TRBV18 and TRBJ1-3, is NAGVMQNPRHLVRRRGQEARLRCSPMKGHSHVYWYRQLPEEGLKFMVYLQKENIIDESGMPKERFSAEFPKEGPSILRIQQVVRGDSAAYFCASSPGRGSGNTIYFGEGSWLTVV.

The CDR3 sequence: CASRRVGLGGQPQHF. The CDR3 nucleotides are TGTGCCAGCAGACGAGTTGGGCTGGGGGGACAGCCCCAGCATTTT. The rearrangement uses TRBV28 and TRBJ1-5; a weak D match, TRBD1 (5 bases). Trimming left V 6 bases short and J 7 bases short, with 19 bases between. In germline, CDR1 is MDHEN, CDR2 SYDVKM. The CDR3 covers 15 residues.

The chain uses TRBV6-1 and TRBJ1-1; D may be TRBD1 (5 bases). Germline loops: CDR1 MNHNS, CDR2 SASEGT. This CDR3 has 13 residues. Trimming removed 6 bases from V and 1 base from J, with 9 bases in between. CDR3 in DNA: TGTGCCAGCAGATCCACAGGGAACACTGAAGCTTTCTTT. It encodes CASRSTGNTEAFF.

This chain links TRBV7-2 with TRBJ2-5, with 9 bases that match TRBD2. V lost 5 bases, J lost 3 bases, and 4 bases stayed unmatched. The germline CDR1 and CDR2 sequences are SGHTA and FQGNSA. The CDR3 totals 14 residues. CDR3 DNA: TGTGCCAGCAGCAAAGGGACTAGCAAAGAGACCCAGTACTTC. Translating gives CASSKGTSKETQYF.

Here the CDR3 DNA reads TGTGCCAGCAGTCCACCGGGACTAGCGGGGGAGACCCAGTACTTC. Translation: CASSPPGLAGETQYF. The chain recombines TRBV27 with TRBJ2-5; 13 bases fit TRBD2. V dropped 5 bases and J dropped 5; count of bases not matched to a gene: 5. Germline V lookup: CDR1 MNHEY, CDR2 SMNVEV (reference sequence). This CDR3 is built from 15 residues.

The chain employs TRBV7-6 and TRBJ2-7, with unresolved D. Trimming removed 3 bases from V and 9 bases from J, with 18 bases in between. In germline, CDR1 is SGHVS, CDR2 FNYEAQ. This CDR3 comprises 14 residues. CDR3 amino acids: CASSLSQRTQRQYF. CDR3 in DNA: TGTGCCAGCAGCTTGTCCCAGCGCACCCAGAGGCAGTACTTC.

The chain is built from TRBV5-1 and TRBJ1-1, with 9 bases fitting TRBD1. The CDR3 sequence is 14 residues long. The V and J ends lost 0 bases and 8 bases, in that order; junction bases with no gene match: 5. CDR1 is SGHRS and CDR2 is YFSETQ in the germline V gene. In DNA, the CDR3 is TGCGCCAGCAGCTTGGCAACAGGGGGCGGCGAAGCTTTCTTT. Protein product: CASSLATGGGEAFF. The whole variable domain, remainder taken from reference TRBV5-1 and TRBJ1-1, is KAGVTQTPRYLIKTRGQQVTLSCSPISGHRSVSWYQQTPGQGLQFLFEYFSETQRNKGNFPGRFSGRQFSNSRSEMNVSTLELGDSALYLCASSLATGGGEAFFGQGTRLTVV.

The CDR3 DNA follows: TGTGCCAGCAGTAGGGCAGGGGGCCGGGAGACCCAGTACTTC. This sequence encodes CASSRAGGRETQYF. The gene calls are TRBV27 and TRBJ2-5, with 8 bases that match TRBD1. V lost 5 bases to trimming and J lost 5 bases; unmatched junction nucleotides: 7. This CDR3 has 14 residues. Looked up from germline, CDR1 is MNHEY and CDR2 is SMNVEV (reference sequence).

The gene calls are TRBV9 and TRBJ2-7, with 8 bases identical to TRBD1. The V and J ends lost 2 bases and 5 bases, in that order; junction bases with no gene match: 6. The CDR3 is 14 amino acids. Germline V CDR1 and CDR2: SGDLS, YYNGEE. The CDR3 loop is CASSVTGVFNEQYF. The CDR3, as DNA: TGTGCCAGCAGCGTGACAGGGGTGTTCAACGAGCAGTACTTC.

The chain recombines TRBV5-1 with TRBJ2-1; possibly TRBD1 for D (6 bases). The CDR3 has 13 residues. With 3 bases removed from V and 7 bases from J, the gap between germline ends came to 11 bases. The germline V gene encodes CDR1 SGHRS and CDR2 YFSETQ. CDR3 sequence reads: CASSYRARNEQFF. CDR3 DNA: TGCGCCAGCAGCTACAGGGCAAGAAATGAGCAGTTCTTC.

This clone was picked up one time. The genes are TRBV18 and TRBJ2-3, with 9 bases matching TRBD2. V trimming: 3 bases; J trimming: 6 bases; junction bases outside the gene matches: 10. In germline, CDR1 is KGHSH, CDR2 LQKENI. This CDR3 has 16 residues. The CDR3 bases are TGTGCCAGCTCACCTCCACAATCAGCGGGAGGCGATACGCAGTATTTT. It encodes CASSPPQSAGGDTQYF.

The chain links TRBV18 to TRBJ2-7; 7 positions match TRBD1. After removal of 5 bases from V and 7 bases from J, the junction contained 2 bases not matched to a gene. This CDR3 is 11 amino acids long. Germline assignment: CDR1 KGHSH and CDR2 LQKENI. Here the CDR3 DNA reads TGTGCCAGCTCAGGGGACAGAGAGCAGTACTTC. As protein: CASSGDREQYF. The full variable domain, with the rest looked up from reference TRBV18 and TRBJ2-7, is NAGVMQNPRHLVRRRGQEARLRCSPMKGHSHVYWYRQLPEEGLKFMVYLQKENIIDESGMPKERFSAEFPKEGPSILRIQQVVRGDSAAYFCASSGDREQYFGPGTRLTVT.

V gene TRBV18 combines with J gene TRBJ2-5; D is undetermined. From germline, CDR1 is KGHSH and CDR2 LQKENI. Between the trimmed V and J ends, which lost 3 bases and 6 bases, there was a span of 11 bases. CDR3 length: 13 amino acids. CDR3 amino acids: CASSPPVAQTQYF. The CDR3, as DNA: TGTGCCAGCTCACCCCCGGTAGCCCAGACCCAGTACTTC.

The sample holds one count of this clone. The chain's CDR3 is CASSLETDSYEQYF. CDR3 nucleotide sequence: TGTGCCAGCAGCTTGGAGACAGACTCCTACGAGCAGTACTTC. This rearrangement joins TRBV5-4 to TRBJ2-7; possible D gene TRBD1, 5 bases. Germline-derived CDR1 and CDR2 are SGHNT and YYREEE (reference sequence). V dropped 0 bases and J dropped 0 bases, with 7 bases sitting between them. The CDR3 consists of 14 residues.

The chain links TRBV7-2 to TRBJ1-5; TRBD1 is a possible D gene (5 bases). Germline V CDR1 and CDR2: SGHTA, FQGNSA. The length of the CDR3 is 13 residues. The V end lost 5 bases, the J end lost 5 bases, and 10 bases lay between the germline ends. The chain's CDR3 is CASSLDRDQPQHF. Written as DNA, the CDR3 is TGTGCCAGCAGCCTAGACAGAGATCAGCCCCAGCATTTT.

The DNA for the CDR3 is TGTGCCAGTCGACAGGGCCAACAGCCCCAGCATTTT. Translated: CASRQGQQPQHF. The chain couples TRBV19 to TRBJ1-5; 7 bases agree with TRBD1. Germline assignment: CDR1 LNHDA and CDR2 SQIVND (reference sequence). With 8 bases clipped from V and 7 bases from J, the junction kept 5 bases outside the gene matches. The CDR3 is 12 residues long.

This chain links TRBV29-1 with TRBJ1-2, with TRBD1 matching over 7 bases. V shed 4 bases, J shed 6 bases, and the junction held 5 bases outside the gene matches. The germline V gene encodes CDR1 SQVTM and CDR2 ANQGSEA. The CDR3 loop spans 12 amino acids. Here the CDR3 DNA reads TGCAGCGTTGGACAGGGTATAGATGGCTACACCTTC. Translated, it gives CSVGQGIDGYTF.

The chain has TRBV29-1 and TRBJ1-4, with D tentatively TRBD1 (5 bases). The CDR3 extends over 12 amino acids. Germline assignment: CDR1 SQVTM and CDR2 ANQGSEA. The V end lost 3 bases, the J end lost 10 bases, and 12 bases lay between the germline ends. The CDR3 here is CSVEVDRAKLFF. CDR3 bases: TGCAGCGTTGAGGTCGACAGAGCAAAACTGTTTTTT.

The chain has TRBV28 and TRBJ1-1; weak D call: TRBD1 (5 bases). This CDR3 has 13 residues. Trimming cost V 4 bases and J 7 bases, with 13 bases left between them. In germline, CDR1 is MDHEN, CDR2 SYDVKM. CDR3 amino acids: CASSSTGRGEAFF. CDR3 bases: TGTGCCAGCAGTTCGACGGGGCGGGGTGAAGCTTTCTTT.

V is TRBV6-5 and J is TRBJ1-1, with D perhaps matching TRBD1 (6 bases). The CDR3 totals 13 residues. Germline V lookup: CDR1 MNHEY, CDR2 SVGAGI. The ends were cut back, 2 bases at V and 4 bases at J, with 8 bases in the middle. The chain's CDR3 is CASSYRRGTEAFF. CDR3 sequence (DNA): TGTGCCAGCAGTTACCGCAGGGGCACTGAAGCTTTCTTT.

The V gene is TRBV7-2, the J gene TRBJ2-2; 10 bases fit TRBD2. Germline V lookup: CDR1 SGHTA, CDR2 FQGNSA. The CDR3 length is 15 residues. V was clipped by 2 bases and J by 5 bases; unmatched bases: 2. The CDR3 coding sequence is TGTGCCAGCAGCTTACTAGCGGGAGTGACCGGGGAGCTGTTTTTT. Translating gives CASSLLAGVTGELFF.

V and J are TRBV9 and TRBJ2-7, with D uncertain. Germline values: CDR1 SGDLS, CDR2 YYNGEE. V gave up 2 bases and J gave up 1 base, with 13 bases separating them. The CDR3 consists of 15 residues. As DNA, the CDR3 is TGTGCCAGCAGCGTCGCCGGAGTCAATTCCTACGAGCAGTACTTC. It encodes CASSVAGVNSYEQYF.

This chain joins TRBV19 and TRBJ2-1; D is possibly TRBD2 (5 bases). CDR3 length: 15 amino acids. The V and J ends lost 1 base and 6 bases respectively, with 13 bases between them. The V gene's germline CDR1 is LNHDA and CDR2 SQIVND (reference sequence). In DNA form, the CDR3 reads TGTGCCAGTAGTATAGGGAGGAGAGGTCCCAATGAGCAGTTCTTC. Translation: CASSIGRRGPNEQFF.